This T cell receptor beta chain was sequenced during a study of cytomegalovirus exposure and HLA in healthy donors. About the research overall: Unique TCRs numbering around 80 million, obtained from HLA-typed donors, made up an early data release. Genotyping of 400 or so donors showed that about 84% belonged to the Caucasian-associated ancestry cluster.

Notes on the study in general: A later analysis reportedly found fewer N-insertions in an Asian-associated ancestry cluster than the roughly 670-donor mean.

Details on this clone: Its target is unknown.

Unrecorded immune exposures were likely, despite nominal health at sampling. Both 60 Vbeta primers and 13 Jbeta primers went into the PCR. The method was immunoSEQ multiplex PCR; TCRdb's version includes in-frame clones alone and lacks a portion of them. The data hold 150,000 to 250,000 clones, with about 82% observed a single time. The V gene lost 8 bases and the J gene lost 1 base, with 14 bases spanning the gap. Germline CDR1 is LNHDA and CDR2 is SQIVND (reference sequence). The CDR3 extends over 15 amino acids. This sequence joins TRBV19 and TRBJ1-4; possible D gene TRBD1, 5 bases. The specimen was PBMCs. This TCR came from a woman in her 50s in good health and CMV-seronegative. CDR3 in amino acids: CASGAQGLTNEKLFF. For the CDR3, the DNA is TGTGCCAGTGGGGCCCAGGGCTTAACTAATGAAAAACTGTTTTTT.